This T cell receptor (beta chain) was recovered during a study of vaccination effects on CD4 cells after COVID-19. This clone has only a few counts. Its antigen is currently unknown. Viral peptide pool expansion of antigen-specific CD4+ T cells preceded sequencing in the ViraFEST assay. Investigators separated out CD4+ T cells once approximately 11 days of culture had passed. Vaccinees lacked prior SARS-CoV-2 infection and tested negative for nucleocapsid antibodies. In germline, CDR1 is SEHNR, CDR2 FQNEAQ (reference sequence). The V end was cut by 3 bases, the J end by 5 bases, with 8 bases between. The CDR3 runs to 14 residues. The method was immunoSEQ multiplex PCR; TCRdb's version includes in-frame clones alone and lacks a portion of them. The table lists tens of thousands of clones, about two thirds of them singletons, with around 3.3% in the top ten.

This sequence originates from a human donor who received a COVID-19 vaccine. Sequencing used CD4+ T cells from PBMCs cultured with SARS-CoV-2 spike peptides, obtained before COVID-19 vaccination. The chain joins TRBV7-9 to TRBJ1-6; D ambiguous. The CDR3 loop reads CASSFSGNNSPLHF. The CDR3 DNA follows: TGTGCCAGCAGCTTTAGCGGAAATAATTCACCCCTCCACTTT.